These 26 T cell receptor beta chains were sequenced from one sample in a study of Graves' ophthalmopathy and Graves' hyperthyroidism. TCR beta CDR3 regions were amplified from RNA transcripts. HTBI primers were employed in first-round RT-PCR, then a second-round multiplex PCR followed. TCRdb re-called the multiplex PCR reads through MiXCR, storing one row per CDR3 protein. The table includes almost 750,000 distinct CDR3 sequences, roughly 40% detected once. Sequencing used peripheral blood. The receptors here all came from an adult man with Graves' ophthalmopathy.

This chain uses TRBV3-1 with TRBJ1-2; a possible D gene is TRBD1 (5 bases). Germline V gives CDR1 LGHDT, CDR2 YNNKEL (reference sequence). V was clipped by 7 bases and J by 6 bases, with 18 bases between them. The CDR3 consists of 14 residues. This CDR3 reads CASTKKAGMDGYTF. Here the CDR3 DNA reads TGTGCCAGCACCAAAAAGGCAGGGATGGATGGCTACACCTTC.

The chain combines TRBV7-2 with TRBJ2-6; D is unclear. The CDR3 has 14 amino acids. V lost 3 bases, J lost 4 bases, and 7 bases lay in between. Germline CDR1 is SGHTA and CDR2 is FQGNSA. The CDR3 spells CASSFITGANVLTF. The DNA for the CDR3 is TGTGCCAGCAGCTTTATTACGGGGGCCAACGTCCTGACTTTC.

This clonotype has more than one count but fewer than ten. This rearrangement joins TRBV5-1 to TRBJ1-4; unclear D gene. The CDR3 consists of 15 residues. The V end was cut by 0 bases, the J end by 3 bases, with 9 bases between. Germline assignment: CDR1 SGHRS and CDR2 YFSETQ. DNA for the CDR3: TGCGCCAGCAGCTTGGAGAGACCAGCTAATGAAAAACTGTTTTTT. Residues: CASSLERPANEKLFF.

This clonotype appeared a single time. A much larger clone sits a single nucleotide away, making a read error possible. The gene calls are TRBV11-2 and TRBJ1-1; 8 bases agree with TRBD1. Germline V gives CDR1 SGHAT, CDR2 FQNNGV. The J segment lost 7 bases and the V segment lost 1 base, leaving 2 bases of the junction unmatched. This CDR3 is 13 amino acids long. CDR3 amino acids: CASSLGTGFEAFF. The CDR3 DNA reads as TGTGCCAGCAGCTTAGGGACAGGGTTTGAAGCTTTCTTT. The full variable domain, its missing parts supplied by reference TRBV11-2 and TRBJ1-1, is EAGVAQSPRYKIIEKRQSVAFWCNPISGHATLYWYQQILGQGPKLLIQFQNNGVVDDSQLPKDRFSAERLKGVDSTLKIQPAKLEDSAVYLCASSLGTGFEAFFGQGTRLTVV.

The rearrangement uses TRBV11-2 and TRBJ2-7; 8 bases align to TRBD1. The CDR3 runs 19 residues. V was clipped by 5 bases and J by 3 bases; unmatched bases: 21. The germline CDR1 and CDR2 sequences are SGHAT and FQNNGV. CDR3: CASSRAGISGTGSNYEQYF. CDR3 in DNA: TGTGCCAGCAGCCGCGCGGGAATATCCGGGACAGGTAGCAACTACGAGCAGTACTTC.

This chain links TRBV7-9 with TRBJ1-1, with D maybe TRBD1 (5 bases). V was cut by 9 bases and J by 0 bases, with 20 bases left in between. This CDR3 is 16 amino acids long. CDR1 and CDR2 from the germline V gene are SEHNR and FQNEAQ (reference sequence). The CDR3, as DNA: TGTGCCAGGGGTAACGTGAACAGGCTAATGAACACTGAAGCTTTCTTT. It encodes CARGNVNRLMNTEAFF.

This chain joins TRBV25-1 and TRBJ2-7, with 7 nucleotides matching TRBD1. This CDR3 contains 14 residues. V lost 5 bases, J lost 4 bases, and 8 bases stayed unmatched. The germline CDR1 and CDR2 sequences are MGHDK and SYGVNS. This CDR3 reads CASSYNLDRYEQYF. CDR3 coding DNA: TGTGCCAGCAGTTACAACCTGGACAGGTACGAGCAGTACTTC.

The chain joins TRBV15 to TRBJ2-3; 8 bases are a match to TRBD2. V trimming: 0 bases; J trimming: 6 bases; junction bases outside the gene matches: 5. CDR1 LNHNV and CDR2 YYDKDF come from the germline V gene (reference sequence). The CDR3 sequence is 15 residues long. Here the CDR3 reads CATSRDSGGPDTQYF. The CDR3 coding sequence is TGTGCCACCAGCAGAGATTCGGGAGGGCCGGATACGCAGTATTTT. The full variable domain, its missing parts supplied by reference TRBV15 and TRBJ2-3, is DAMVIQNPRYQVTQFGKPVTLSCSQTLNHNVMYWYQQKSSQAPKLLFHYYDKDFNNEADTPDNFQSRRPNTSFCFLDIRSPGLGDTAMYLCATSRDSGGPDTQYFGPGTRLTVL.

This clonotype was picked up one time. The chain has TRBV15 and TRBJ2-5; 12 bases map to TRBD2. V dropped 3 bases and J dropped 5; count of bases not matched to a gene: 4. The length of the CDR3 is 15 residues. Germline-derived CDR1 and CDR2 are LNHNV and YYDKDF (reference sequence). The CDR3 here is CATSSVTSGSETQYF. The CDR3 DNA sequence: TGTGCCACCAGCAGCGTGACTAGCGGGAGCGAGACCCAGTACTTC.

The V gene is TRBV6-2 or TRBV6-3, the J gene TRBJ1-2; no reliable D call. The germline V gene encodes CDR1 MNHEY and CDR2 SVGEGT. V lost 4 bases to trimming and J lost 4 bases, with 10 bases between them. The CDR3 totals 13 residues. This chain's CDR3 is CASSLGGLYGYTF. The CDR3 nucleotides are TGTGCCAGCAGTTTGGGAGGGCTCTATGGCTACACCTTC.

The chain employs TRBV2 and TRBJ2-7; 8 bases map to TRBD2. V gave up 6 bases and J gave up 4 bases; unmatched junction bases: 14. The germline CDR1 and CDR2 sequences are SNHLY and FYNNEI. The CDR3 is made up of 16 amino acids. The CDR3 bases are TGTGCCAGCAGGGGACTGCCCGGGACTAGACATTACGAGCAGTACTTC. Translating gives CASRGLPGTRHYEQYF. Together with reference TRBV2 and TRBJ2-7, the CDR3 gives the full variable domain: EPEVTQTPSHQVTQMGQEVILRCVPISNHLYFYWYRQILGQKVEFLVSFYNNEISEKSEIFDDQFSVERPDGSNFTLKIRSTKLEDSAMYFCASRGLPGTRHYEQYFGPGTRLTVT.

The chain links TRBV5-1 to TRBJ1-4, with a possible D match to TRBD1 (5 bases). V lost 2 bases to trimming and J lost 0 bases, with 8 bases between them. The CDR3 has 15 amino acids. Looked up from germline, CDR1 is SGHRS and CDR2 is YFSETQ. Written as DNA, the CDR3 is TGCGCCAGCAGCTTAGCGGACACAACTAATGAAAAACTGTTTTTT. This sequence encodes CASSLADTTNEKLFF.

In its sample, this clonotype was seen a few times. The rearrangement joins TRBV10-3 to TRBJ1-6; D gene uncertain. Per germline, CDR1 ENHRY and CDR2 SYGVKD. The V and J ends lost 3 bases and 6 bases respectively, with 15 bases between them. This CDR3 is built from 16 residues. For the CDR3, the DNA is TGTGCCATCAGTGATCCGCGTGGGAGGGTTAATTCACCCCTCCACTTT. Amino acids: CAISDPRGRVNSPLHF.

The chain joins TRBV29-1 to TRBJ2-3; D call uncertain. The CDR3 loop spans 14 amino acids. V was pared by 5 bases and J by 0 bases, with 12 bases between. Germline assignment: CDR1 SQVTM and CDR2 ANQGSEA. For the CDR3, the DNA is TGCAGCGTTCAACCTGGGTTGAGCACAGATACGCAGTATTTT. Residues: CSVQPGLSTDTQYF.

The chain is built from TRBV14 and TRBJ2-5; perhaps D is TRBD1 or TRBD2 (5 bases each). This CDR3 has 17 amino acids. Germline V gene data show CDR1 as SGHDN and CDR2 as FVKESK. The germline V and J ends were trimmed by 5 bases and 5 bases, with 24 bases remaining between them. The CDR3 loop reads CASSSGTHLTPRETQYF. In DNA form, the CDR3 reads TGTGCCAGCAGCTCCGGGACCCACCTGACTCCCCGGGAGACCCAGTACTTC. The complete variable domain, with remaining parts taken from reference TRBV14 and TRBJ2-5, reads EAGVTQFPSHSVIEKGQTVTLRCDPISGHDNLYWYRRVMGKEIKFLLHFVKESKQDESGMPNNRFLAERTGGTYSTLKVQPAELEDSGVYFCASSSGTHLTPRETQYFGPGTRLLVL.

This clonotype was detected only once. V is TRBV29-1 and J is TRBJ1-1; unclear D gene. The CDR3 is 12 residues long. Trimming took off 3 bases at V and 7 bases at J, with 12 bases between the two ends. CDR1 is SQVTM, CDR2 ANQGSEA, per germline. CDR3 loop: CSVEVGGGEAFF. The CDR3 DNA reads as TGCAGCGTTGAGGTGGGCGGTGGTGAAGCTTTCTTT.

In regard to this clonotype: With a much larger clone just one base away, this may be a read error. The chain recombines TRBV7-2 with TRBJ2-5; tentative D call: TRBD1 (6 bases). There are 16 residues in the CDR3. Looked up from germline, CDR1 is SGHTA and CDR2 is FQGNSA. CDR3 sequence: CASNLVGAQGRETQYF. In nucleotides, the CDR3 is TGTGCCAGCAACTTAGTCGGGGCACAGGGTCGAGAGACCCAGTACTTC. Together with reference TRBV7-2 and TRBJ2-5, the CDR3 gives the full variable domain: GAGVSQSPSNKVTEKGKDVELRCDPISGHTALYWYRQSLGQGLEFLIYFQGNSAPDKSGLPSDRFSAERTGGSVSTLTIQRTQQEDSAVYLCASNLVGAQGRETQYFGPGTRLLVL.

In nucleotides, the CDR3 is TGTGCCACTTCGGTAAGGGGAACTGAAGCTTTCTTT. Its translation is CATSVRGTEAFF. The V gene is TRBV28, the J gene TRBJ1-1; a possible D gene is TRBD1 (5 bases). Trimming took off 10 bases at V and 5 bases at J, with 14 bases between the two ends. Germline V lookup: CDR1 MDHEN, CDR2 SYDVKM. The CDR3 has 12 amino acids.

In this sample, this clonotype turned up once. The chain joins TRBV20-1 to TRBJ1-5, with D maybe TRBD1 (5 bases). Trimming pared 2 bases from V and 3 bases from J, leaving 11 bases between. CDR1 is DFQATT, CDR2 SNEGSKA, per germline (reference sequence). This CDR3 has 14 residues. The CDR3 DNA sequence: TGCAGTGCTAGATATGGGGGTTACAATCAGCCCCAGCATTTT. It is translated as CSARYGGYNQPQHF.

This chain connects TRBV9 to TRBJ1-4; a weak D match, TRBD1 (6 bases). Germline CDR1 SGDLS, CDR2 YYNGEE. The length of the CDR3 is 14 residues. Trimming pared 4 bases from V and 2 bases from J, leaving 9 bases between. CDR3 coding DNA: TGTGCCAGCAGCCAGGGGATGACTAATGAAAAACTGTTTTTT. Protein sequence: CASSQGMTNEKLFF.

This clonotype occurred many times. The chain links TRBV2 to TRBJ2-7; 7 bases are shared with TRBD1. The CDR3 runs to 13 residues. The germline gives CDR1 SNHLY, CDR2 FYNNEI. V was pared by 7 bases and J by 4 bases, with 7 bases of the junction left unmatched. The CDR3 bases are TGTGCCAGCATCGGGGACAGTTCTTACGAGCAGTACTTC. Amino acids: CASIGDSSYEQYF.

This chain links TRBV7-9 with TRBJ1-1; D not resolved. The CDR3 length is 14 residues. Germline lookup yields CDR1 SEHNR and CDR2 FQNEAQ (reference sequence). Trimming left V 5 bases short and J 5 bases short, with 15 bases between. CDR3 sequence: CASSRSEGGTEAFF. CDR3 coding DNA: TGTGCCAGCAGCCGGAGCGAGGGAGGAACTGAAGCTTTCTTT. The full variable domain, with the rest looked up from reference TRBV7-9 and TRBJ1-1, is DTGVSQNPRHKITKRGQNVTFRCDPISEHNRLYWYRQTLGQGPEFLTYFQNEAQLEKSRLLSDRFSAERPKGSFSTLEIQRTEQGDSAMYLCASSRSEGGTEAFFGQGTRLTVV.

The CDR3 nucleotides are TGCAGCGTTGATAGGGGCAAAGAGACCCAGTACTTC. Protein sequence: CSVDRGKETQYF. This chain connects TRBV29-1 to TRBJ2-5; D is perhaps TRBD1 (5 bases). Trimming removed 3 bases at V and 3 bases at J, with 8 bases between. Germline CDR1 is SQVTM and CDR2 is ANQGSEA. The CDR3 is 12 amino acids.

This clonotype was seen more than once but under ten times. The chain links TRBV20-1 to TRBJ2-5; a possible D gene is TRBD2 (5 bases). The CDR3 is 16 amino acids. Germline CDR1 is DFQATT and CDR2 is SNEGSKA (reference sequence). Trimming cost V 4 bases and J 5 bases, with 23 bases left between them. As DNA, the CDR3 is TGCAGTGCTACCACCTTTGAGGGAAGGTTAACGGAGACCCAGTACTTC. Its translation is CSATTFEGRLTETQYF.

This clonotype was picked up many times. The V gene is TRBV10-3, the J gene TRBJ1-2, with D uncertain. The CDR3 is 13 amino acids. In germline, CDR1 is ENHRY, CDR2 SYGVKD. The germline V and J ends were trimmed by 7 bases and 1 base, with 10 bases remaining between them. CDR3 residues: CAITELNNYGYTF. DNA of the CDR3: TGTGCCATCACCGAACTCAATAACTATGGCTACACCTTC.

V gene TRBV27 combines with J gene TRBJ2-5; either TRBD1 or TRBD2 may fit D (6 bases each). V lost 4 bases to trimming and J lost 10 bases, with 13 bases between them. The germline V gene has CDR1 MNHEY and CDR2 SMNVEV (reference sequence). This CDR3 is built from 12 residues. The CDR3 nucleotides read TGTGCCAGCAGTTCCGGGGGCCAGGGCCAGTACTTC. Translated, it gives CASSSGGQGQYF.